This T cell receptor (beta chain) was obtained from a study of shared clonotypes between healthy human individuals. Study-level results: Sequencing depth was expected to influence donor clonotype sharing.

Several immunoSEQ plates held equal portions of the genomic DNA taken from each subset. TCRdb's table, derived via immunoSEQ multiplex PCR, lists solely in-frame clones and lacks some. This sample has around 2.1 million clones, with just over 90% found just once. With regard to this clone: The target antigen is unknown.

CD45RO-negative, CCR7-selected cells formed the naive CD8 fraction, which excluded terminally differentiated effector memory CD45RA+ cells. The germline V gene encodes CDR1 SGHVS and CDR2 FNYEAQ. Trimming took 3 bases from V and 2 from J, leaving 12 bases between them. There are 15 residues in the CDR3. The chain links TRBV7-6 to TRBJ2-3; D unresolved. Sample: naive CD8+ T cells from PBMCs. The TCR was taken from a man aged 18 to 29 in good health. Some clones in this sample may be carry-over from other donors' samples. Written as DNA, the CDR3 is TGTGCCAGCAGCTTTGTCCAGACACCCACAGATACGCAGTATTTT. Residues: CASSFVQTPTDTQYF. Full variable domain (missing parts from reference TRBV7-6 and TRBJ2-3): GAGVSQSPRYKVTKRGQDVALRCDPISGHVSLYWYRQALGQGPEFLTYFNYEAQQDKSGLPNDRFSAERPEGSISTLTIQRTEQRDSAMYRCASSFVQTPTDTQYFGPGTRLTVL.